The subject of this entry is one T cell receptor (beta chain). The data belong to a study of T cell responses to AZD1222 COVID-19 vaccine. Germline trimming cut 1 base from V and 4 bases from J; bases unmatched to any gene: 7. The CDR3 is 16 amino acids. The germline gives CDR1 MDHEN, CDR2 SYDVKM. Profiling relied on immunoSEQ multiplex PCR, and the TCRdb table lists in-frame clones only, not all of them. The data show 140,000 or so clones, with roughly 87% seen just once and 5% to 5.5% held by the top ten. This clonotype originated in an adult who received the MenACWY meningococcal vaccine as a control. This chain uses TRBV28 with TRBJ1-1; 9 positions agree with TRBD1. The sequences come from peripheral blood, collected 28 days after the second dose of the MenACWY control vaccine. The CDR3 sequence: CASSLSGTGRFTEAFF. Here the CDR3 DNA reads TGTGCCAGCAGTTTATCCGGGACAGGGAGGTTCACTGAAGCTTTCTTT.